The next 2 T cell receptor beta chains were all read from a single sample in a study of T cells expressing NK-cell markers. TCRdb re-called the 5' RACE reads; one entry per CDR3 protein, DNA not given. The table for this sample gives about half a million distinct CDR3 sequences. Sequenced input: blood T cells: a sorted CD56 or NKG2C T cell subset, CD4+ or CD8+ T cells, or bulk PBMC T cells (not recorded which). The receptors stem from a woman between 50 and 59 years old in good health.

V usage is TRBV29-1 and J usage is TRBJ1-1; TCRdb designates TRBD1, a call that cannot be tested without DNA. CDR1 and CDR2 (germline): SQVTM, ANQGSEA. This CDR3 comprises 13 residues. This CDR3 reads CSGRDQPNTEAFF.

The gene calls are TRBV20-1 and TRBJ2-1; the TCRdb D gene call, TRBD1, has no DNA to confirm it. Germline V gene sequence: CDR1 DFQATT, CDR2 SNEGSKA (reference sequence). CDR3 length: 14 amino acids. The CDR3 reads CSASSGGLHNEQFF.